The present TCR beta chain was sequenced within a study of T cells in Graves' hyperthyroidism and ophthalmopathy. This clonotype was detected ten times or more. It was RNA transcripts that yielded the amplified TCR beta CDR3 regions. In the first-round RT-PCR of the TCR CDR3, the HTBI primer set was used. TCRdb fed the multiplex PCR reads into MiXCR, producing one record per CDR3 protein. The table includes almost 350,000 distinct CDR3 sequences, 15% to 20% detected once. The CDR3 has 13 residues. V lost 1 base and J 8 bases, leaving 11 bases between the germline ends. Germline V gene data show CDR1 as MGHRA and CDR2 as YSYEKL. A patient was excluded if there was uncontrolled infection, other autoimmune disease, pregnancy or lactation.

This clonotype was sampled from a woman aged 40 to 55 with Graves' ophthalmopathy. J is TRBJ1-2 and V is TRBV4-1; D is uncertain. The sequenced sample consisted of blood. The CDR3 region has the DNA TGCGCCAGCAGCCAAGTTTCCCAGGTCGGCTACACCTTC. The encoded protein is CASSQVSQVGYTF.